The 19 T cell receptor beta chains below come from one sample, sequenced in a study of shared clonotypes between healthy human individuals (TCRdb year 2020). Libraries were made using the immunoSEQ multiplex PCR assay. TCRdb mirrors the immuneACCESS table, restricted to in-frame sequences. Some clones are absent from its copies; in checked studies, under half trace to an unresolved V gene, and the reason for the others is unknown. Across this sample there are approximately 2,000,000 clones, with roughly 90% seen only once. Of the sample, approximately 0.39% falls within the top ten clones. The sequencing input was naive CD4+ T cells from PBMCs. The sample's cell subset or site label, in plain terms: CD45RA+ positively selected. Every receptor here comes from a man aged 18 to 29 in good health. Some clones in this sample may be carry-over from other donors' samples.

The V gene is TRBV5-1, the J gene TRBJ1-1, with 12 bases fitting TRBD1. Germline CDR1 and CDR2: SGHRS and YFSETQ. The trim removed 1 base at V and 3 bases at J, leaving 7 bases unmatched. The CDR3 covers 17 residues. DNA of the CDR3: TGCGCCAGCAGCTTGACGGGGACAGGGGGCGCGGACACTGAAGCTTTCTTT. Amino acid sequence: CASSLTGTGGADTEAFF.

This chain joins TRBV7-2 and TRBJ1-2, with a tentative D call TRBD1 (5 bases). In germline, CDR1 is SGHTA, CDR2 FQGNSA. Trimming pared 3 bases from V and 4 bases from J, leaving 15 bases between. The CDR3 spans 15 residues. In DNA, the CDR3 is TGTGCCAGCAGCTTTGCAGGGTACACAGCCTATGGCTACACCTTC. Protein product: CASSFAGYTAYGYTF.

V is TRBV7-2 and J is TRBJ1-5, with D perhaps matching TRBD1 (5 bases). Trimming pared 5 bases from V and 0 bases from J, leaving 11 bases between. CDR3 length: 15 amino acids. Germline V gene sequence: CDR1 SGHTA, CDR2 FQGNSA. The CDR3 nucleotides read TGTGCCAGCAGCGCCCACAGGAATAGCAATCAGCCCCAGCATTTT. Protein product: CASSAHRNSNQPQHF.

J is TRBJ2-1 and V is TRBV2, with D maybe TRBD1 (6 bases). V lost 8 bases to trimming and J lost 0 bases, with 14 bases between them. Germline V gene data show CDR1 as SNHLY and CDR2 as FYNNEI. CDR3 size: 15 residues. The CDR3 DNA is TGTGCCAGCTTCCGGGACAAGGGCTCCTACAATGAGCAGTTCTTC. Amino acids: CASFRDKGSYNEQFF.

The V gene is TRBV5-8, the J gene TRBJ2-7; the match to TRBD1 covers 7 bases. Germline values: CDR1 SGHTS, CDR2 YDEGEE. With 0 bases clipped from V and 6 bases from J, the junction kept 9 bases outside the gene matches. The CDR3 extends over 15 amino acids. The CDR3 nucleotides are TGTGCCAGCAGCTTGGGTGGCAGGGGGATGGTCGAGCAGTACTTC. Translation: CASSLGGRGMVEQYF.

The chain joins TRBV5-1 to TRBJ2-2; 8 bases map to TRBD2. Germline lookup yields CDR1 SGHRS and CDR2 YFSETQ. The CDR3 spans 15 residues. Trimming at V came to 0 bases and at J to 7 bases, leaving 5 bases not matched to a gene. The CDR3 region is CASSLVAGLGGELFF. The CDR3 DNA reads TGCGCCAGCAGCTTGGTAGCGGGACTCGGCGGGGAGCTGTTTTTT.

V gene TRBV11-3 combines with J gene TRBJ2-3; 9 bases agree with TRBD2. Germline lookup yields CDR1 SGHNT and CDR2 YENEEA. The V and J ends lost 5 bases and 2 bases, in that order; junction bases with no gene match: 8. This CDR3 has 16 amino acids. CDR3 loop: CASSLGLAPNTDTQYF. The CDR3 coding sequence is TGTGCCAGCAGCCTCGGACTAGCGCCCAACACAGATACGCAGTATTTT.

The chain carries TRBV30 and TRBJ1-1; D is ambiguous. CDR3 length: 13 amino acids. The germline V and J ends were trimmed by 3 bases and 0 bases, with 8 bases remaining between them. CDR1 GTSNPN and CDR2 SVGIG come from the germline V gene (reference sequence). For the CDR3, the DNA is TGTGCCTGGAGATTGGGGATGAACACTGAAGCTTTCTTT. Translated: CAWRLGMNTEAFF.

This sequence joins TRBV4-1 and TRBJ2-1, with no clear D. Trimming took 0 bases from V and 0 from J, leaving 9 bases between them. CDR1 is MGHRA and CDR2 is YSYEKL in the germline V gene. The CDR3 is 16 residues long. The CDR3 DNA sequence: TGCGCCAGCAGCCAAGAGTTAGAGTTCTCCTACAATGAGCAGTTCTTC. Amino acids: CASSQELEFSYNEQFF.

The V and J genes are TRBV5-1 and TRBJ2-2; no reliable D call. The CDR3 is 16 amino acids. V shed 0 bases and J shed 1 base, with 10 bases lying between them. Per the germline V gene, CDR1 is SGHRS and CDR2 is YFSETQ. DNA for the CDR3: TGCGCCAGCAGCTTGGACGGCCAGAGGAACACCGGGGAGCTGTTTTTT. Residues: CASSLDGQRNTGELFF.

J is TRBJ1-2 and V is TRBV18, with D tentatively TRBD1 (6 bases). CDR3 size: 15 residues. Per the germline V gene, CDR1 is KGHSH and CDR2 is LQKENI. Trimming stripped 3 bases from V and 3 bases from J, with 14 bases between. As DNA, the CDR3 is TGTGCCAGCTCACCGGCGGGCAGGGGAGACTATGGCTACACCTTC. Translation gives CASSPAGRGDYGYTF.

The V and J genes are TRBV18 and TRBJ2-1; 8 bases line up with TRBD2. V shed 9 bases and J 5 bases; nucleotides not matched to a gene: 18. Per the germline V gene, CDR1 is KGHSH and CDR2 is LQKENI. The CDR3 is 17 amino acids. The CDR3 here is CASSTRRGGANNNEQFF. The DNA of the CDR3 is TGTGCCAGTTCGACTCGCCGGGGGGGGGCGAATAACAATGAGCAGTTCTTC.

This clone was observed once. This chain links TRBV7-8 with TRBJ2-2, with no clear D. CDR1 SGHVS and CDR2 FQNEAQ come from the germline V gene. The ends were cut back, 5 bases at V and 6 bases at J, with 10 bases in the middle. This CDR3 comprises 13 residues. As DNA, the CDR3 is TGTGCCAGCAGCCAGTCATATGCCGGGGAGCTGTTTTTT. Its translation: CASSQSYAGELFF.

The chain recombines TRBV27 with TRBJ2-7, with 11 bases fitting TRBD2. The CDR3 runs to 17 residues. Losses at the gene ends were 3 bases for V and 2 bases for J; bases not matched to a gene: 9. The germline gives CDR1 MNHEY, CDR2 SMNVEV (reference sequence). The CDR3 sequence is CASSFDGRLAGPYEQYF. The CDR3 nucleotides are TGTGCCAGCAGTTTTGATGGACGACTAGCGGGGCCCTACGAGCAGTACTTC.

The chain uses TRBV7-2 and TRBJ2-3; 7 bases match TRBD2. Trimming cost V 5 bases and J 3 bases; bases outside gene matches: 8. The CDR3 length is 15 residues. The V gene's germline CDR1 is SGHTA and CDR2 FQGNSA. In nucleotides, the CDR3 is TGTGCCAGCAGCCGCGGGAGTAGGGGAACAGATACGCAGTATTTT. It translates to CASSRGSRGTDTQYF.

CDR3 sequence: CASSAHGAGQGQANEQFF. The CDR3 DNA reads TGCGCCAGCAGCGCACACGGTGCAGGGCAGGGGCAAGCCAATGAGCAGTTCTTC. The J gene is TRBJ2-1, the V gene TRBV5-1; weak D call: TRBD1 (6 bases). Germline V gene data show CDR1 as SGHRS and CDR2 as YFSETQ. The V and J ends lost 4 bases and 6 bases respectively, with 26 bases between them. The CDR3 covers 18 residues.

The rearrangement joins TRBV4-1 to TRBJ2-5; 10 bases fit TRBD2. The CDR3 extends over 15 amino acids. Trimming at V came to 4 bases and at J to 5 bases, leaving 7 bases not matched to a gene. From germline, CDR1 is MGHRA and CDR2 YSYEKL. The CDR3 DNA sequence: TGCGCCAGCAGCCGCGTTGGACTAGCGGCCGAGACCCAGTACTTC. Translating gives CASSRVGLAAETQYF.

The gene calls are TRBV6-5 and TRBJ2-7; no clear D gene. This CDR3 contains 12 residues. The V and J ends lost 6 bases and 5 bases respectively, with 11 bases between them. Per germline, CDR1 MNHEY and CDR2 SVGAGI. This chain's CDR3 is CASSSVGNEQYF. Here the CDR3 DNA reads TGTGCCAGCAGCTCTGTAGGGAACGAGCAGTACTTC.

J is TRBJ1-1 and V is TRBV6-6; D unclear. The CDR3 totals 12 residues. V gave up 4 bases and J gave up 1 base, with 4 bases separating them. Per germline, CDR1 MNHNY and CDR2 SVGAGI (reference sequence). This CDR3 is CASSWGNTEAFF. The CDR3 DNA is TGTGCCAGCAGTTGGGGGAACACTGAAGCTTTCTTT.